This TCR beta chain was captured in a study of T cell responses to AZD1222 COVID-19 vaccine. Whole-study results and caveats: Baseline seropositives among AZD1222 recipients totaled only 6 or 7. Unmutated variant regions are reportedly targeted by nearly half of spike-specific TCRs.

TCRdb keeps only in-frame clones here, not all; method: immunoSEQ multiplex PCR. The data contain about 120,000 clones, 92% of them singletons. A note on this clone: Its antigen is unknown.

The CDR3 consists of 18 residues. Per the germline V gene, CDR1 is MDHEN and CDR2 is SYDVKM. The ends were cut back, 4 bases at V and 7 bases at J, with 23 bases in the middle. The sequence derives from an adult who received the AZD1222 COVID-19 vaccine. This chain joins TRBV28 and TRBJ1-6; D is perhaps TRBD1 (6 bases). The sequencing used peripheral blood, collected 28 days after the second AZD1222 dose. CDR3 nucleotide sequence: TGTGCCAGCAGTTCCCTAGGGGCATTAAAAAGGGGGAATTCACCCCTCCACTTT. This sequence encodes CASSSLGALKRGNSPLHF.